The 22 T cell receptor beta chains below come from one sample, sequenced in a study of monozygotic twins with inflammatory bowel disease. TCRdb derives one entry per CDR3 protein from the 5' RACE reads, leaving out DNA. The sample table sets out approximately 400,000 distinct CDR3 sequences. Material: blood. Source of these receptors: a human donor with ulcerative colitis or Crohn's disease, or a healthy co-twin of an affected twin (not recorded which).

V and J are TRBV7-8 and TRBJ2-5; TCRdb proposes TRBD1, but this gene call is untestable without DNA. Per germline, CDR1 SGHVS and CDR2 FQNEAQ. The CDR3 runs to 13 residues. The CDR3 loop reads CASSSNRDGTQYF. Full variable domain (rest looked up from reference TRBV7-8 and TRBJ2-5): GAGVSQSPRYKVAKRGQDVALRCDPISGHVSLFWYQQALGQGPEFLTYFQNEAQLDKSGLPSDRFFAERPEGSVSTLKIQRTQQEDSAVYLCASSSNRDGTQYFGPGTRLLVL.

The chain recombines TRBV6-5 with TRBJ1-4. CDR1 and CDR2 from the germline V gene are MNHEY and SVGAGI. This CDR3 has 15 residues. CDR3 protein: CASSYSMSGPEKLFF.

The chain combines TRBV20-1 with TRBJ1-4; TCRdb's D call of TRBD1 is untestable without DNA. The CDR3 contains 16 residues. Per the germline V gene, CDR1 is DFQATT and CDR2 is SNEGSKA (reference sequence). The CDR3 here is CSASHRWEPTREKLFF.

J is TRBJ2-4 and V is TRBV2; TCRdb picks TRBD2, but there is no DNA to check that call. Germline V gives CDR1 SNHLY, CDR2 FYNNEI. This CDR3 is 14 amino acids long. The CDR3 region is CASSREREVLIQYF.

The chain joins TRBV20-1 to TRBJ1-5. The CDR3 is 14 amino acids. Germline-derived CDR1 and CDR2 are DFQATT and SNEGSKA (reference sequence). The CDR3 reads CSARDLREGQPQHF.

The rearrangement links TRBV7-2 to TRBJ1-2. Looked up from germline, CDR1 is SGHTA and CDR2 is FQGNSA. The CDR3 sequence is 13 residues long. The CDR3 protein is CASSPRASYGYTF. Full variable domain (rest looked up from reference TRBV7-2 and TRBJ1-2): GAGVSQSPSNKVTEKGKDVELRCDPISGHTALYWYRQSLGQGLEFLIYFQGNSAPDKSGLPSDRFSAERTGGSVSTLTIQRTQQEDSAVYLCASSPRASYGYTFGSGTRLTVV.

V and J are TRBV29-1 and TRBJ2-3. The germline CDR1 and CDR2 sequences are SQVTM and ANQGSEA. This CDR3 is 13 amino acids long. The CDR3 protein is CSVEGRYTDTQYF.

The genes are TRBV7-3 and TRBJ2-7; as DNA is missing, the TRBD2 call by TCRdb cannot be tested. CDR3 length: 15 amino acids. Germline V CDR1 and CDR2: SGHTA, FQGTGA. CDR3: CASSFGGGGTYEQYF.

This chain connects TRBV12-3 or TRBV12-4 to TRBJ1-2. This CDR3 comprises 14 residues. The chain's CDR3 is CASSLQTSRRGYTF.

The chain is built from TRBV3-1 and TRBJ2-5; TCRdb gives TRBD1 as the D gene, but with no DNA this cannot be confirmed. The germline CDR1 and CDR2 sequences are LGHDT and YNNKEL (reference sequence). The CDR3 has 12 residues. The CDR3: CASSGGAETQYF.

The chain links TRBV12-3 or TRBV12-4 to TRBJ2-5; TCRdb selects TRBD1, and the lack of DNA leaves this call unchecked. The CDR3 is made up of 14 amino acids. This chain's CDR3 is CASSLGGGHETQYF.

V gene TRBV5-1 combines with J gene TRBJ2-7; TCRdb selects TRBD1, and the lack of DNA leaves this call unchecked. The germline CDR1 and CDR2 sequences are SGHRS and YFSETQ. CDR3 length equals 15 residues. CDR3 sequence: CASSSGGGPTYEQYF.

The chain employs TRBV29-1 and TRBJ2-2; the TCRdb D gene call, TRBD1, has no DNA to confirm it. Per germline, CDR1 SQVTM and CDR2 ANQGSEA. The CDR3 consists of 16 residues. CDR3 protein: CSVVLQGKANTGELFF.

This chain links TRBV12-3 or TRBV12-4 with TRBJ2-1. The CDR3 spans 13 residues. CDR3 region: CASSPISDREQFF.

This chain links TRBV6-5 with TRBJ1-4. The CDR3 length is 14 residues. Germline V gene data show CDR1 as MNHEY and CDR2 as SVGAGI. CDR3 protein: CASSYGSTNEKLFF.

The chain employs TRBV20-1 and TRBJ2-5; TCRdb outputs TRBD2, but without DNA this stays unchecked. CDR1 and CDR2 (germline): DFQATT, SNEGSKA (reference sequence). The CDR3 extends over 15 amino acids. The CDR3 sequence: CSASSPKGLVGTQYF.

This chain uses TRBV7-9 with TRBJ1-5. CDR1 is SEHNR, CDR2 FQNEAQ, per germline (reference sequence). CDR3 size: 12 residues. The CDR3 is CASSDGDQPQHF.

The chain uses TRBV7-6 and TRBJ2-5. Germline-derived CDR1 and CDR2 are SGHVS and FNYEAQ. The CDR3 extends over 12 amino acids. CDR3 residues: CASSLKQETQYF. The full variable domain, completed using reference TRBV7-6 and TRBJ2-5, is GAGVSQSPRYKVTKRGQDVALRCDPISGHVSLYWYRQALGQGPEFLTYFNYEAQQDKSGLPNDRFSAERPEGSISTLTIQRTEQRDSAMYRCASSLKQETQYFGPGTRLLVL.

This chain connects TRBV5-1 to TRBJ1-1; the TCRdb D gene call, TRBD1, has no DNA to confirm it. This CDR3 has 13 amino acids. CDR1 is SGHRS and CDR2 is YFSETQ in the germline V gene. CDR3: CASSAQENTEAFF.

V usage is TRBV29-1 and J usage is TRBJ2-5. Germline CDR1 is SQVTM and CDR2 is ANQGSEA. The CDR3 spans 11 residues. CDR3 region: CSGSNGETQYF.

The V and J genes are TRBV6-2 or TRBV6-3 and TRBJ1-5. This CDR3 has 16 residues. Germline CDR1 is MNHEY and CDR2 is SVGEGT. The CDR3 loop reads CASSYSGNRGNQPQHF.

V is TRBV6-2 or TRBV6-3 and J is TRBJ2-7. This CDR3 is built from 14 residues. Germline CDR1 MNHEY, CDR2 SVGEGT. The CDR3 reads CASSYSDGPYEQYF.